The 17 T cell receptor beta chains below come from one sample, sequenced in a study of blood T cells in healthy people across ages. Sample-barcoded 5' priming and a J-beta primer mix drove a second PCR of 7 to 11 cycles. TCRdb ran MiXCR on the 5' RACE reads and lists one entry per CDR3 protein. The sample records hundreds of thousands of distinct CDR3 sequences, around 20% being singletons. The specimen was blood. The receptors derive from a man in his sixties or seventies in good health.

With respect to this clonotype: A much larger clone differs by one base, so this may be a read error. This chain joins TRBV10-3 and TRBJ2-5, with D possibly being TRBD2 (6 bases). Germline V gene lookup returns CDR1 ENHRY and CDR2 SYGVKD. This CDR3 has 16 amino acids. The CDR3 coding sequence is TGTGCCATCAGTGTGCGGGGAGGAGTGGATCAAGAGACCCGGTACTTC. Its protein is CAISVRGGVDQETRYF.

The sample holds many counts of this clonotype. This chain uses TRBV28 with TRBJ2-5; D is tentatively TRBD1 or TRBD2 (5 bases each). Germline V CDR1 and CDR2: MDHEN, SYDVKM. The CDR3 is 13 residues long. Between the trimmed V and J ends, which lost 3 bases and 10 bases, there was a span of 15 bases. CDR3 in amino acids: CASSLPSSRDQYF. The CDR3 nucleotides read TGTGCCAGCAGTTTGCCTAGCTCCAGGGACCAGTACTTC.

The V gene is TRBV29-1, the J gene TRBJ2-7; TRBD1 is a possible D gene (6 bases). The CDR3 contains 11 residues. Germline lookup yields CDR1 SQVTM and CDR2 ANQGSEA. With 8 bases removed from V and 4 bases from J, the gap between germline ends came to 12 bases. The CDR3 DNA sequence: TGCAGCTATAAGGACAGTTACGAGCAGTACTTC. Its translation is CSYKDSYEQYF.

This clonotype was counted a single time. The V and J genes are TRBV9 and TRBJ2-7; TRBD2 matches at 7 bases. V dropped 0 bases and J dropped 0; count of bases not matched to a gene: 6. Looked up from germline, CDR1 is SGDLS and CDR2 is YYNGEE. This CDR3 has 16 residues. Here the CDR3 reads CASSVGERDYSYEQYF. DNA of the CDR3: TGTGCCAGCAGCGTAGGAGAGCGGGATTACTCCTACGAGCAGTACTTC.

The V call is TRBV7-2, the J call TRBJ2-5, with TRBD2 matching 14 bases. The DNA matches TRBJ2-1 better at its end, which makes the J call doubtful. The CDR3 extends over 16 amino acids. Germline CDR1 is SGHTA and CDR2 is FQGNSA. CDR3 DNA sequence: TGTGCCAGCAGCTTATGGGGACTAGCGGGGGCGAATGAGCAGTTCTTC. Its translation is CASSLWGLAGANEQFF.

The chain joins TRBV29-1 to TRBJ2-1, with 8 bases that match TRBD1. The V segment lost 4 bases and the J segment 4 bases; nucleotides outside the gene matches: 6. This CDR3 contains 14 residues. Germline V gene sequence: CDR1 SQVTM, CDR2 ANQGSEA. Here the CDR3 reads CSVAGTGEYNEQFF. The CDR3 bases are TGCAGCGTTGCCGGGACAGGAGAGTACAATGAGCAGTTCTTC.

The V gene is TRBV20-1, the J gene TRBJ2-7; D assignment may be TRBD1 or TRBD2 (5 bases each). The better agreement between TRBJ2-1 and the DNA end casts doubt on the J call. CDR1 is DFQATT and CDR2 is SNEGSKA in the germline V gene (reference sequence). This CDR3 region has 14 residues. CDR3 protein: CSASRDQKINEQFF. The CDR3 nucleotides are TGCAGTGCTTCCCGGGACCAAAAAATCAATGAGCAGTTCTTC.

The table lists this clonotype with many counts. This rearrangement joins TRBV2 to TRBJ1-1; 7 bases line up with TRBD1. The J segment lost 11 bases and the V segment lost 1 base, leaving 7 bases of the junction unmatched. The germline V gene encodes CDR1 SNHLY and CDR2 FYNNEI. This CDR3 is 13 amino acids long. The CDR3 loop reads CASSEGIGGKAFF. In DNA, the CDR3 is TGTGCCAGCAGTGAAGGTATAGGGGGCAAGGCTTTCTTT. Supplemented by reference TRBV2 and TRBJ1-1, the full variable domain reads EPEVTQTPSHQVTQMGQEVILRCVPISNHLYFYWYRQILGQKVEFLVSFYNNEISEKSEIFDDQFSVERPDGSNFTLKIRSTKLEDSAMYFCASSEGIGGKAFFGQGTRLTVV.

The sample holds many counts of this clonotype. The rearrangement uses TRBV6-6 and TRBJ1-2; 7 positions match TRBD1. The CDR3 is 15 amino acids. The V gene end was trimmed by 4 bases and the J gene end by 2 bases; junction bases not matched to a gene: 7. Germline V gene lookup returns CDR1 MNHNY and CDR2 SVGAGI (reference sequence). The CDR3 DNA sequence: TGTGCCAGCAGTTCATCCGGGACAGTCAACTATGGCTACACCTTC. It codes for CASSSSGTVNYGYTF.

This clonotype has only a few counts. J is TRBJ2-1 and V is TRBV3-1, with 13 positions matching TRBD2. Germline CDR1 and CDR2: LGHDT and YNNKEL (reference sequence). The CDR3 totals 16 residues. Unmatched junction bases numbered 5, after V lost 4 bases and J lost 5 bases. The CDR3 here is CASSRRTSGSNNEQFF. The CDR3 DNA reads TGTGCCAGCAGCCGGAGGACTAGCGGGAGCAACAATGAGCAGTTCTTC.

The genes are TRBV29-1 and TRBJ2-3; D gene uncertain. Germline assignment: CDR1 SQVTM and CDR2 ANQGSEA. The CDR3 runs 12 residues. V lost 8 bases to trimming and J lost 2 bases, with 11 bases between them. CDR3 loop: CSTSSYTDTQYF. The CDR3 coding sequence is TGCAGCACCAGCTCTTACACAGATACGCAGTATTTT.

In its sample, this clonotype was seen a few times. The J gene is TRBJ2-1, the V gene TRBV20-1; D ambiguous. The CDR3 totals 11 residues. Germline CDR1 and CDR2: DFQATT and SNEGSKA (reference sequence). Between the trimmed V and J ends, which lost 6 bases and 10 bases, there was a span of 13 bases. DNA of the CDR3: TGCAGTGCGCAGAAAGAGAAGGAGCAGTTCTTC. It is translated as CSAQKEKEQFF.

A note on this clonotype: The junction departs from germline at one end; a sequencing error may be responsible. This chain links TRBV9 with TRBJ2-5; D is possibly TRBD1 or TRBD2 (5 bases each). The V gene's germline CDR1 is SGDLS and CDR2 YYNGEE. The CDR3 is made up of 13 amino acids. The CDR3 sequence: CASSAGTAETRYF. The CDR3 DNA is TGTGCCAGCAGCGCTGGGACGGCAGAGACCCGGTACTTC.

This clonotype was picked up many times. This chain uses TRBV2 with TRBJ2-7, with 9 positions matching TRBD1. The V gene end was trimmed by 4 bases and the J gene end by 3 bases; junction bases not matched to a gene: 10. The germline V gene encodes CDR1 SNHLY and CDR2 FYNNEI. The CDR3 has 16 residues. The CDR3 region has the DNA TGTGCCAGCAGTGGTGGACAGGGGATACTAAACTACGAGCAGTACTTC. Its translation: CASSGGQGILNYEQYF.

This clonotype has just a few counts. The rearrangement links TRBV20-1 to TRBJ2-1; 7 positions match TRBD2. In germline, CDR1 is DFQATT, CDR2 SNEGSKA (reference sequence). Trimming cost V 5 bases and J 3 bases; bases outside gene matches: 10. This CDR3 is built from 15 residues. DNA of the CDR3: TGCAGTGCTTCTAGTCCTAGCGGACTCTACAATGAGCAGTTCTTC. This translates into CSASSPSGLYNEQFF.

The CDR3 DNA is TGTGCCAGCAGCTTGGCTAGCGGGGGTAGCTCCTACAATGAGCAGTTCTTC. Residues: CASSLASGGSSYNEQFF. V is TRBV5-5 and J is TRBJ2-1; 10 nucleotides line up with TRBD2. Trimming at V came to 0 bases and at J to 0 bases, leaving 3 bases not matched to a gene. The germline V gene encodes CDR1 SGHKS and CDR2 YYEKEE (reference sequence). This CDR3 region has 17 residues.

Concerning this clonotype itself: A junction end diverges from the germline sequence, so it may reflect a read error. This chain joins TRBV30 and TRBJ2-1, with 13 bases matching TRBD2. The CDR3 loop spans 12 amino acids. Germline V CDR1 and CDR2: GTSNPN, SVGIG (reference sequence). CDR3 loop: CAWSGTSGSQGF. The CDR3 coding sequence is TGTGCCTGGAGTGGGACTAGCGGGAGCCAGGGGTTC.